This T cell receptor (beta chain) was found in a study of beta chain features in type 1 diabetes. This clone was counted only a few times. What it binds is not known. Of the isolated RNA, all was reverse transcribed, and so the sequenced material was expressed TCRB transcripts. Sequencing used immunoSEQ multiplex PCR; TCRdb keeps in-frame clones, though not all of them. The sample yields a few hundred thousand clones, about 16% seen once. Study-wide results and limits: Possible PCR preference for shorter templates applied equally to patients and controls.

The V gene's germline CDR1 is SQVTM and CDR2 ANQGSEA. With 8 bases clipped from V and 0 bases from J, the junction kept 6 bases outside the gene matches. The CDR3 extends over 14 amino acids. The sequenced sample consisted of naive CD4+ T cells from blood. The source of this sequence is a woman between 18 and 30 years old in good health. This chain connects TRBV29-1 to TRBJ2-1, with 8 bases that match TRBD2. DNA of the CDR3: TGCAGCATCCGGGGGGGCAGCTCCTACAATGAGCAGTTCTTC. Translated: CSIRGGSSYNEQFF.